These T cell receptor beta chains were read from a single sample in a study of early T cells in non-severe SARS-CoV-2 infection. One entry per CDR3 protein, called by TCRdb with MiXCR from the 5' RACE reads. The sample holds 95,000 to 100,000 distinct CDR3 sequences, around 13% seen once. Source material: whole blood. The receptors stem from an adult who was a healthcare worker with PCR-confirmed SARS-CoV-2 infection or an uninfected control (not recorded which). Both conserved end residues are part of each CDR3. A D gene is named only where the DNA matches it firmly. The size entry is marked missing in some rows and otherwise reads once, few, many or a size class.

CDR3 length: 15
V gene: TRBV12-3/TRBV12-4
J gene: TRBJ1-1
clone size: few
D gene: NA
CDR3 protein: CASRHPGGVHTEAFF
CDR3 DNA: TGTGCCAGCAGACACCCCGGGGGGGTTCACACTGAAGCTTTCTTT

CDR3 length: 16
V gene: TRBV28
J gene: TRBJ1-5
clone size: few
D gene: NA
CDR3 protein: CASSSPSGKSNQPQHF
CDR3 DNA: TGTGCCAGCAGTTCTCCATCGGGAAAGAGCAATCAGCCCCAGCATTTT

CDR3 length: 13
V gene: TRBV18
J gene: TRBJ2-5
clone size: many
D gene: NA
CDR3 protein: CASSRTVQETQYF
CDR3 DNA: TGTGCCAGCTCACGGACAGTCCAAGAGACCCAGTACTTC

CDR3 length: 17
V gene: TRBV19
J gene: TRBJ1-5
clone size: NA
D gene: NA
CDR3 protein: CASSIGPGAYSNQPQHF
CDR3 DNA: TGTGCCAGTAGTATAGGACCCGGGGCTTATAGCAATCAGCCCCAGCATTTT

CDR3 length: 13
V gene: TRBV28
J gene: TRBJ2-7
clone size: NA
D gene: NA
CDR3 protein: CASSPIKVGEQYF
CDR3 DNA: TGTGCCAGCAGTCCCATCAAGGTGGGCGAGCAGTACTTC

CDR3 length: 20
V gene: TRBV20-1
J gene: TRBJ1-6
clone size: many
D gene: TRBD1
CDR3 protein: CSAREWGGVNRGTYNSPLHF
CDR3 DNA: TGCAGTGCTAGAGAATGGGGAGGGGTAAACAGGGGCACCTATAATTCACCCCTCCACTTT

CDR3 length: 17
V gene: TRBV7-6
J gene: TRBJ1-5
clone size: many
D gene: NA
CDR3 protein: CASSLSYRQGGRQPQHF
CDR3 DNA: TGTGCCAGCAGCTTATCCTACCGCCAAGGAGGACGGCAGCCCCAGCATTTT

CDR3 length: 17
V gene: TRBV4-1
J gene: TRBJ2-5
clone size: few
D gene: TRBD1
CDR3 protein: CASSQDPGTGASETQYF
CDR3 DNA: TGCGCCAGCAGCCAAGATCCCGGGACAGGGGCGTCTGAGACCCAGTACTTC

CDR3 length: 15
V gene: TRBV5-1
J gene: TRBJ2-7
clone size: few
D gene: TRBD1
CDR3 protein: CASSTGQGSSYEQYF
CDR3 DNA: TGCGCCAGCAGCACAGGACAGGGGAGCTCCTACGAGCAGTACTTC

CDR3 length: 14
V gene: TRBV7-7
J gene: TRBJ1-4
clone size: NA
D gene: NA
CDR3 protein: CASSPGNANEKLFF
CDR3 DNA: TGTGCTAGCAGCCCAGGGAATGCTAATGAAAAACTGTTTTTT

CDR3 length: 17
V gene: TRBV7-9
J gene: TRBJ1-1
clone size: NA
D gene: NA
CDR3 protein: CASSLTALGRMNTEAFF
CDR3 DNA: TGTGCCAGCAGCTTAACGGCGCTCGGCAGGATGAACACTGAAGCTTTCTTT

CDR3 length: 14
V gene: TRBV5-1
J gene: TRBJ2-1
clone size: NA
D gene: NA
CDR3 protein: CAISLYSLGNEQFF
CDR3 DNA: TGCGCCATCAGCTTATACTCGCTCGGCAATGAGCAGTTCTTC

CDR3 length: 16
V gene: TRBV9
J gene: TRBJ1-6
clone size: few
D gene: NA
CDR3 protein: CASSVKASSYNSPLHF
CDR3 DNA: TGTGCCAGCAGCGTCAAGGCGAGCTCCTATAATTCACCCCTCCACTTT

CDR3 length: 17
V gene: TRBV20-1
J gene: TRBJ2-5
clone size: NA
D gene: NA
CDR3 protein: CSARDQGLATTKETQYF
CDR3 DNA: TGCAGTGCTAGGGACCAGGGGCTAGCGACAACAAAAGAGACCCAGTACTTC

CDR3 length: 17
V gene: TRBV29-1
J gene: TRBJ1-2
clone size: few
D gene: NA
CDR3 protein: CSVEDQGREGSSYGYTF
CDR3 DNA: TGCAGCGTTGAAGATCAAGGCAGGGAAGGCAGTTCCTATGGCTACACCTTC

CDR3 length: 14
V gene: TRBV28
J gene: TRBJ2-7
clone size: many
D gene: TRBD2
CDR3 protein: CASRLAGASYEQYF
CDR3 DNA: TGTGCCAGCAGACTAGCGGGGGCCTCCTACGAGCAGTACTTC

CDR3 length: 16
V gene: TRBV5-6
J gene: TRBJ2-7
clone size: many
D gene: NA
CDR3 protein: CASSRLDRSKSYEQYF
CDR3 DNA: TGTGCCAGCAGCCGTCTCGACAGGTCTAAATCCTACGAGCAGTACTTC

CDR3 length: 13
V gene: TRBV9
J gene: TRBJ1-5
clone size: many
D gene: NA
CDR3 protein: CASSVDAFRPQHF
CDR3 DNA: TGTGCCAGCAGCGTCGACGCCTTTCGGCCCCAGCATTTT

CDR3 length: 15
V gene: TRBV25-1
J gene: TRBJ2-3
clone size: few
D gene: TRBD2
CDR3 protein: CASSGGRLPTDTQYF
CDR3 DNA: TGTGCCAGCAGTGGCGGGAGACTCCCTACAGATACGCAGTATTTT

CDR3 length: 13
V gene: TRBV6-5
J gene: TRBJ1-1
clone size: many
D gene: TRBD1
CDR3 protein: CASRQGHESEAFF
CDR3 DNA: TGTGCCAGTAGACAGGGGCACGAAAGTGAAGCTTTCTTT

CDR3 length: 13
V gene: TRBV28
J gene: TRBJ2-7
clone size: NA
D gene: NA
CDR3 protein: CATNEGISYEQYF
CDR3 DNA: TGTGCCACCAACGAGGGCATCTCCTACGAGCAGTACTTC

CDR3 length: 13
V gene: TRBV11-2
J gene: TRBJ2-1
clone size: many
D gene: NA
CDR3 protein: CASSRQVEDEQFF
CDR3 DNA: TGTGCCAGCAGCCGACAGGTGGAGGATGAGCAGTTCTTC

CDR3 length: 16
V gene: TRBV19
J gene: TRBJ1-5
clone size: many
D gene: NA
CDR3 protein: CASSKMTGLSNQPQHF
CDR3 DNA: TGTGCCAGTAGCAAAATGACAGGCCTTAGCAATCAGCCCCAGCATTTT

CDR3 length: 15
V gene: TRBV28
J gene: TRBJ1-4
clone size: many
D gene: TRBD1
CDR3 protein: CASKGGPATNEKLFF
CDR3 DNA: TGTGCCAGCAAAGGGGGCCCAGCAACTAATGAAAAACTGTTTTTT

CDR3 length: 14
V gene: TRBV15
J gene: TRBJ1-6
clone size: few
D gene: TRBD1
CDR3 protein: CATSRNRGGSPLHF
CDR3 DNA: TGTGCCACCAGCAGAAACAGGGGAGGTTCACCCCTCCACTTT

CDR3 length: 17
V gene: TRBV6-5
J gene: TRBJ2-1
clone size: many
D gene: NA
CDR3 protein: CASSYFAGATSYNEQFF
CDR3 DNA: TGTGCCAGCAGTTACTTCGCAGGAGCCACCTCCTACAATGAGCAGTTCTTC

CDR3 length: 12
V gene: TRBV20-1
J gene: TRBJ2-7
clone size: many
D gene: NA
CDR3 protein: CSAARGSTEQYF
CDR3 DNA: TGCAGTGCTGCCAGAGGGTCGACGGAGCAGTACTTC

CDR3 length: 15
V gene: TRBV7-2
J gene: TRBJ2-7
clone size: few
D gene: NA
CDR3 protein: CASSLRQMSSYEQYF
CDR3 DNA: TGTGCCAGCAGCCTACGACAGATGAGCTCCTACGAGCAGTACTTC

CDR3 length: 19
V gene: TRBV21-1
J gene: TRBJ2-4
clone size: few
D gene: NA
CDR3 protein: CASSKVGQGIRVAKNIQYF
CDR3 DNA: NA

CDR3 length: 13
V gene: TRBV4-1
J gene: TRBJ2-7
clone size: NA
D gene: NA
CDR3 protein: CASSRALAYEQYF
CDR3 DNA: TGCGCCAGCAGCCGAGCCCTCGCTTACGAGCAGTACTTC

CDR3 length: 12
V gene: TRBV29-1
J gene: TRBJ1-1
clone size: many
D gene: NA
CDR3 protein: CSVVGGFTEAFF
CDR3 DNA: TGCAGCGTTGTCGGGGGCTTCACTGAAGCTTTCTTT

CDR3 length: 14
V gene: TRBV6-5
J gene: TRBJ1-5
clone size: many
D gene: NA
CDR3 protein: CASNKGGGNQPQHF
CDR3 DNA: TGTGCCAGCAACAAAGGGGGGGGCAATCAGCCCCAGCATTTT

CDR3 length: 13
V gene: TRBV29-1
J gene: TRBJ2-6
clone size: NA
D gene: NA
CDR3 protein: CSVSHSGANVLTF
CDR3 DNA: TGCAGCGTTTCCCACTCTGGGGCCAACGTCCTGACTTTC

CDR3 length: 15
V gene: TRBV7-9
J gene: TRBJ2-1
clone size: few
D gene: TRBD2
CDR3 protein: CASSAAGTSGPRQFF
CDR3 DNA: TGTGCCAGCAGCGCCGCCGGGACTAGCGGCCCGCGGCAGTTCTTC

CDR3 length: 15
V gene: TRBV4-1
J gene: TRBJ2-3
clone size: NA
D gene: TRBD2
CDR3 protein: CASSRRLARADTQYF
CDR3 DNA: TGCGCCAGCAGCCGCCGACTAGCGAGAGCAGATACGCAGTATTTT

CDR3 length: 14
V gene: TRBV20-1
J gene: TRBJ2-5
clone size: NA
D gene: NA
CDR3 protein: CSPKQGVGGKTQYF
CDR3 DNA: TGCAGTCCAAAACAGGGTGTGGGGGGGAAGACCCAGTACTTC

CDR3 length: 13
V gene: TRBV27
J gene: TRBJ2-7
clone size: NA
D gene: NA
CDR3 protein: CASSSPQGYEQYF
CDR3 DNA: TGTGCCAGCAGTTCGCCGCAGGGCTACGAGCAGTACTTC

CDR3 length: 13
V gene: TRBV3-1
J gene: TRBJ1-2
clone size: many
D gene: NA
CDR3 protein: CASSARGSGGYTF
CDR3 DNA: TGTGCCAGCAGCGCCAGGGGATCGGGTGGCTACACCTTC

CDR3 length: 16
V gene: TRBV28
J gene: TRBJ2-3
clone size: few
D gene: TRBD2
CDR3 protein: CASSLGLAASTDTQYF
CDR3 DNA: TGTGCCAGCAGTTTGGGGCTAGCGGCCAGCACAGATACGCAGTATTTT

CDR3 length: 15
V gene: TRBV27
J gene: TRBJ2-1
clone size: few
D gene: NA
CDR3 protein: CASSLPHGVNNEQFF
CDR3 DNA: TGTGCCAGCAGTTTACCCCACGGGGTTAACAATGAGCAGTTCTTC

CDR3 length: 15
V gene: TRBV7-6
J gene: TRBJ2-5
clone size: many
D gene: NA
CDR3 protein: CASSLGGTDNWAQYF
CDR3 DNA: TGTGCCAGCAGCTTAGGGGGGACGGACAATTGGGCCCAGTACTTC

CDR3 length: 13
V gene: TRBV20-1
J gene: TRBJ2-1
clone size: NA
D gene: NA
CDR3 protein: CSASDSGRGEQFF
CDR3 DNA: TGCAGTGCTAGTGACTCCGGTCGGGGTGAGCAGTTCTTC

CDR3 length: 14
V gene: TRBV5-1
J gene: TRBJ2-6
clone size: many
D gene: NA
CDR3 protein: CASSENSGANVLTF
CDR3 DNA: TGCGCCAGCAGCGAAAACTCTGGGGCCAACGTCCTGACTTTC

CDR3 length: 16
V gene: TRBV4-3
J gene: TRBJ1-4
clone size: few
D gene: NA
CDR3 protein: CASSQLDSATNEKLFF
CDR3 DNA: TGCGCCAGCAGCCAACTGGACAGCGCAACTAATGAAAAACTGTTTTTT

CDR3 length: 13
V gene: TRBV4-2
J gene: TRBJ1-1
clone size: NA
D gene: NA
CDR3 protein: CASSLQRNTEAFF
CDR3 DNA: TGTGCCAGCAGCCTGCAAAGGAACACTGAAGCTTTCTTT